The 22 T cell receptor beta chains below come from one sample, sequenced in a study of vaccination effects on CD4 cells after COVID-19. After expansion with viral peptide pools in the ViraFEST assay, antigen-specific CD4+ T cells were sequenced. With more than 9 days of culture completed, CD4+ T cells were isolated. These receptors have no identified antigens. Sequencing used immunoSEQ multiplex PCR; TCRdb keeps in-frame clones, though not all of them. Of about 61,000 clones in the sample, 81% are singletons; the top ten hold under 3%. This sample comprised CD4+ T cells from PBMCs cultured with HCoV-229E spike peptides, obtained before COVID-19 vaccination. These TCRs come from a human donor who received a COVID-19 vaccine.

The J gene is TRBJ2-5, the V gene TRBV18; possible D gene TRBD2, 5 bases. CDR3 size: 16 residues. Trimming stripped 3 bases from V and 2 bases from J, with 16 bases between. Looked up from germline, CDR1 is KGHSH and CDR2 is LQKENI. In nucleotides, the CDR3 is TGTGCCAGCTCACCTTCCCCGGGATTTATTCAAGAGACCCAGTACTTC. Translating gives CASSPSPGFIQETQYF.

The V and J genes are TRBV6-2 or TRBV6-3 and TRBJ2-7; D is unclear. Germline V CDR1 and CDR2: MNHEY, SVGEGT. V lost 4 bases and J lost 3, with 7 bases in between. The CDR3 extends over 12 amino acids. CDR3 DNA sequence: TGTGCCAGCAGTTCAACGGACTACGAGCAGTACGTC. This sequence encodes CASSSTDYEQYV.

The V gene is TRBV19, the J gene TRBJ1-5; D not certain. This CDR3 is built from 15 residues. The ends were cut back, 4 bases at V and 1 base at J, with 11 bases in the middle. Looked up from germline, CDR1 is LNHDA and CDR2 is SQIVND (reference sequence). The CDR3 spells CASSSEGRSNQPQHF. DNA of the CDR3: TGTGCCAGTAGTAGTGAAGGACGGAGCAATCAGCCCCAGCATTTT.

The chain links TRBV27 to TRBJ1-2; D uncertain. Trimming took off 0 bases at V and 4 bases at J, with 36 bases between the two ends. The germline V gene has CDR1 MNHEY and CDR2 SMNVEV (reference sequence). The CDR3 extends over 23 amino acids. CDR3 DNA sequence: TGTGCCAGCAGTTTATCATCCCTTGGTGCCCCCCGCGGCAGCACCGAACGTGGCTATGGCTACACCTTC. Translating gives CASSLSSLGAPRGSTERGYGYTF.

The rearrangement joins TRBV6-5 to TRBJ1-2, with 9 bases matching TRBD1. The CDR3 length is 15 residues. V trimming: 2 bases; J trimming: 4 bases; junction bases outside the gene matches: 5. The germline CDR1 and CDR2 sequences are MNHEY and SVGAGI. The DNA for the CDR3 is TGTGCCAGCAGTTACGACGGACAGGGGCTCTATGGCTACACCTTC. The encoded protein is CASSYDGQGLYGYTF.

The CDR3 DNA sequence: TGTGCCAGCAGCTTGGCCCAGATTGGAAACACCATATATTTT. This gives the protein CASSLAQIGNTIYF. V and J are TRBV5-5 and TRBJ1-3, with D unclear. The germline V gene has CDR1 SGHKS and CDR2 YYEKEE (reference sequence). V lost 0 bases to trimming and J lost 3 bases, with 7 bases between them. There are 14 residues in the CDR3.

The chain uses TRBV28 and TRBJ1-2; D is ambiguous. CDR1 MDHEN and CDR2 SYDVKM come from the germline V gene. The CDR3 is 13 amino acids. Trimming pared 2 bases from V and 4 bases from J, leaving 8 bases between. Here the CDR3 DNA reads TGTGCCAGCAGTTTAGATACGGGCTATGGCTACACCTTC. It encodes CASSLDTGYGYTF.

The rearrangement uses TRBV30 and TRBJ2-1; D is perhaps TRBD2 (5 bases). CDR3 length: 15 amino acids. Germline lookup yields CDR1 GTSNPN and CDR2 SVGIG (reference sequence). The V end lost 3 bases, the J end lost 3 bases, and 15 bases lay between the germline ends. CDR3 nucleotides: TGTGCCTGGAGCCCACTTCAAGCGGTCTACAATGAGCAGTTCTTC. As protein: CAWSPLQAVYNEQFF.

This clone was counted only a few times. The chain uses TRBV6-5 and TRBJ1-5; tentative D call: TRBD1 (5 bases). The CDR3 covers 14 residues. Germline V gene sequence: CDR1 MNHEY, CDR2 SVGAGI. The V gene lost 0 bases and the J gene lost 5 bases, with 8 bases spanning the gap. The DNA of the CDR3 is TGTGCCAGCAGTTACTCCCCGGGGGATCAGCCCCAGCATTTT. Its translation is CASSYSPGDQPQHF.

The CDR3 reads CASSRGQGYGYTF. In DNA form, the CDR3 reads TGTGCCAGCAGCCGCGGACAGGGCTATGGCTACACCTTC. The rearrangement uses TRBV3-1 (or the pseudogene TRBV3-2) and TRBJ1-2, with TRBD1 identical over 8 bases. The CDR3 covers 13 residues. The junction had 2 bases not matched to a gene; V was cut back by 4 bases and J by 4 bases. Germline CDR1 LGHDT, CDR2 YNNKEL (reference sequence).

This chain links TRBV7-9 with TRBJ2-2; D uncertain. CDR1 SEHNR and CDR2 FQNEAQ come from the germline V gene (reference sequence). CDR3 length: 13 amino acids. The V end lost 3 bases, the J end lost 4 bases, and 6 bases lay between the germline ends. This chain's CDR3 is CASSLDFTGELFF. The CDR3 nucleotides are TGTGCCAGCAGCTTGGATTTCACCGGGGAGCTGTTTTTT.

The J gene is TRBJ2-1, the V gene TRBV5-1; TRBD1 aligns across 9 bases. Germline V CDR1 and CDR2: SGHRS, YFSETQ. The CDR3 runs to 15 residues. J lost 2 bases, V lost 5 bases, and 5 bases had no gene match. The CDR3, as DNA: TGCGCCAGCAGGAACGGACAGGGGACCTACAATGAGCAGTTCTTC. Residues: CASRNGQGTYNEQFF.

The rearrangement uses TRBV5-1 and TRBJ2-3; 9 bases are a match to TRBD2. Germline V lookup: CDR1 SGHRS, CDR2 YFSETQ. The junction had 13 bases not matched to a gene; V was cut back by 7 bases and J by 1 base. The CDR3 length is 17 residues. CDR3 DNA sequence: TGCGCCAGCGGCCCCACTCCAGCGGGGGGAGGCACAGATACGCAGTATTTT. It codes for CASGPTPAGGGTDTQYF.

This clone was counted between two and nine times. The chain couples TRBV5-1 to TRBJ1-6; D is perhaps TRBD1 (6 bases). Germline-derived CDR1 and CDR2 are SGHRS and YFSETQ. The CDR3 is 14 amino acids. V was shortened by 0 bases and J by 10 bases, with 11 bases between the two germline ends. For the CDR3, the DNA is TGCGCCAGCAGCTTGGGACAGGAAGGATCACCCCTCCACTTT. It translates to CASSLGQEGSPLHF.

The chain recombines TRBV5-1 with TRBJ2-7; D may correspond to TRBD1 or TRBD2 (5 bases each). The V and J ends lost 4 bases and 5 bases respectively, with 16 bases between them. Germline CDR1 and CDR2: SGHRS and YFSETQ. The CDR3 is made up of 14 amino acids. The CDR3 nucleotides read TGCGCCAGCAGCCAGGGACCAGGGTCCCACGAGCAGTACGTC. Translated: CASSQGPGSHEQYV.

The genes are TRBV5-6 and TRBJ2-7; D ambiguous. The germline V gene encodes CDR1 SGHDT and CDR2 YYEEEE. Trimming took 1 base from V and 2 from J, leaving 7 bases between them. CDR3 length: 13 residues. The CDR3 coding sequence is TGTGCCAGCAGCTTGCTGTCTACCTACGAGCAGTACGTC. This gives the protein CASSLLSTYEQYV.

This clone was seen only a few times. The rearrangement joins TRBV19 to TRBJ1-3; TRBD1 agrees at 8 bases. CDR1 LNHDA and CDR2 SQIVND come from the germline V gene (reference sequence). After removal of 10 bases from V and 0 bases from J, the junction contained 8 bases not matched to a gene. This CDR3 comprises 15 residues. The CDR3 loop reads CATWTGTSSGNTIYF. The CDR3 DNA follows: TGTGCCACTTGGACAGGGACCAGCTCTGGAAACACCATATATTTT.

V and J are TRBV29-1 and TRBJ2-1, with 15 bases identical to TRBD2. The CDR3 totals 18 residues. The V gene's germline CDR1 is SQVTM and CDR2 ANQGSEA. The ends lost 2 bases at V and 0 bases at J; junction bases unmatched: 5. CDR3 sequence reads: CSVETGTSGGRSYNEQFF. Here the CDR3 DNA reads TGCAGCGTTGAAACCGGGACTAGCGGGGGGCGCTCCTACAATGAGCAGTTCTTC.

J is TRBJ1-2 and V is TRBV19; 8 bases agree with TRBD1. This CDR3 region has 14 residues. Germline V CDR1 and CDR2: LNHDA, SQIVND (reference sequence). The V segment lost 4 bases and the J segment 8 bases; nucleotides outside the gene matches: 9. The CDR3 is CASSRQGIDSGYTF. CDR3 coding DNA: TGTGCCAGTAGTAGACAGGGGATAGACTCCGGCTACACCTTC.

The rearrangement uses TRBV19 and TRBJ2-7; TRBD1 is a possible D gene (6 bases). Trimming shortened V by 5 bases and J by 3 bases, and 20 bases separated the two germline ends. The germline CDR1 and CDR2 sequences are LNHDA and SQIVND (reference sequence). CDR3 size: 16 residues. The CDR3 spells CASSPRTVRVFYEQYV. The CDR3 coding sequence is TGTGCCAGTAGTCCCCGGACAGTCCGGGTTTTCTACGAGCAGTACGTC.

This chain connects TRBV27 to TRBJ1-2; D is ambiguous. V was pared by 3 bases and J by 0 bases, with 11 bases between. The length of the CDR3 is 15 residues. CDR1 and CDR2 from the germline V gene are MNHEY and SMNVEV (reference sequence). Here the CDR3 DNA reads TGTGCCAGCAGTTTCGGCCGGGCCACTAACTATGGCTACACCTTC. Protein product: CASSFGRATNYGYTF.

CDR3 nucleotides: TGTGCCAGCTCACCCTCGGGCCCTAGGGGTTCACCCCTCCACTTT. Residues: CASSPSGPRGSPLHF. The chain links TRBV18 to TRBJ1-6, with D perhaps TRBD1 (5 bases). V was pared by 3 bases and J by 9 bases, with 15 bases between. The CDR3 consists of 15 residues. CDR1 is KGHSH, CDR2 LQKENI, per germline. Supplemented by reference TRBV18 and TRBJ1-6, the full variable domain reads NAGVMQNPRHLVRRRGQEARLRCSPMKGHSHVYWYRQLPEEGLKFMVYLQKENIIDESGMPKERFSAEFPKEGPSILRIQQVVRGDSAAYFCASSPSGPRGSPLHFGNGTRLTVT.